This TCR beta chain emerged from a study of blood T cell repertoires in COVID-19. Study processing details: Estimation of nucleated cell counts relied on the amplification of reference gene primers. TCRdb keeps only in-frame clones here, not all; method: immunoSEQ multiplex PCR. V, J and clone size are taken as reported in that table, and D and trimming were inferred from the DNA itself. Of approximately 240,000 clones in the sample, approximately 85% were seen once. Sequenced: peripheral blood. The origin of this receptor is a man aged 50-59 years who had recovered from COVID-19.

CDR3 protein: CASSLGGLAGLSTDTQYF. CDR3 in DNA: TGTGCCAGCAGCCTAGGTGGACTAGCGGGGCTAAGCACAGATACGCAGTATTTT. The chain is built from TRBV21-1 and TRBJ2-3; the table's D call, TRBD2, was not checked against the DNA. TRBV21-1 is an annotated pseudogene. CDR3 length: 18 residues.